This T cell receptor beta chain was captured by sequencing in a study of glioma-infiltrating T cells. Study-level findings and limits: Only very few CDR3 sequences appeared in both tissue and blood. Non-neoplastic patients had below-expected tissue-blood divergence, while all gliomas exceeded expectation.

Trimming removed 6 bases from V and 8 bases from J; junction bases left unmatched: 9. The CDR3 has 15 amino acids. Germline V gene sequence: CDR1 MNHNS, CDR2 SASEGT. In the case of this clonotype: Its matching antigen is unknown.

Amplification of TCR alpha and beta CDR3 regions from RNA used iRepertoire nested multiplex PCR. One-step reverse transcription and amplification started from approximately 100-400 ng of tissue mRNA or PBMC total RNA. TCRdb independently ran MiXCR on the multiplex PCR reads; one entry per CDR3 protein. The sample shows tens of thousands of distinct CDR3 sequences, about 40% of them seen only once. The chain links TRBV6-1 to TRBJ2-1; 11 bases agree with TRBD2. The sequencing input was glioma tissue, nonneoplastic brain tissue, or PBMCs (not recorded which). This receptor was taken from a human donor with low-grade glioma or glioblastoma, undergoing nonglioma brain surgery, or in good health (not recorded which). CDR3: CASSSLAGVGDEQFF. CDR3 bases: TGTGCCAGCAGCTCACTAGCGGGGGTAGGCGATGAGCAGTTCTTC.